The clone carrying this T cell receptor beta chain was counted many times. Its antigen remains unidentified. This specimen belongs to a study of blood T cells in healthy people across ages. Study results and limitations: Researchers judged that diversity estimates from one million T cells fell short of true values.

Combining a sample-barcoded 5' primer with a J-beta primer mix, a second PCR ran for about 6 to 12 cycles. TCRdb re-derived calls from the 5' RACE reads in MiXCR, one entry per CDR3 protein. Seen here are some 1.8 million distinct CDR3 sequences, about two fifths observed once, and the top ten hold 20% to 25%. This CDR3 is 12 amino acids long. Germline V lookup: CDR1 DFQATT, CDR2 SNEGSKA (reference sequence). The chain carries TRBV20-1 and TRBJ2-7; 7 positions agree with TRBD1. Sequenced sample: blood. The TCR originated in a human donor in good health. The CDR3 sequence: CSARDSLYEQYF. CDR3 nucleotides: TGCAGCGCCCGGGACAGCCTCTACGAGCAGTACTTC.